These 24 T cell receptor beta chains came from one sample sequenced in a study of blood T cells in healthy people across ages. A second PCR of roughly 7 to 11 cycles used a sample-barcoded 5' primer and a J-beta primer mix. One entry per CDR3 protein, called by TCRdb with MiXCR from the 5' RACE reads. Of hundreds of thousands of distinct CDR3 sequences listed, roughly 50% were seen once; the top ten hold roughly 12%. Sequencing was carried out using blood. The receptors originated from a man aged 25 to 40 in good health.

This clonotype was recorded many times. The chain is built from TRBV4-1 and TRBJ2-1, with D maybe TRBD1 (6 bases). The CDR3 sequence is 16 residues long. V lost 4 bases to trimming and J lost 6 bases, with 19 bases between them. Per the germline V gene, CDR1 is MGHRA and CDR2 is YSYEKL. CDR3 nucleotide sequence: TGCGCCAGCAGCCTCCCGGAACAGGGTGGGACCAATGAGCAGTTCTTC. Its protein is CASSLPEQGGTNEQFF.

This sequence joins TRBV5-1 and TRBJ2-6; weak D call: TRBD2 (5 bases). This CDR3 region has 17 residues. Germline V CDR1 and CDR2: SGHRS, YFSETQ. With 5 bases removed from V and 0 bases from J, the gap between germline ends came to 15 bases. The CDR3 DNA is TGCGCCAGCAGTAAGGTAATAGGACTCTCTGGGGCCAACGTCCTGACTTTC. This codes for CASSKVIGLSGANVLTF.

This clonotype showed up just a few times. The chain recombines TRBV4-1 with TRBJ2-7; tentatively, D is TRBD2 (6 bases). Germline lookup yields CDR1 MGHRA and CDR2 YSYEKL. The CDR3 totals 14 residues. V lost 5 bases and J 3 bases, leaving 14 bases between the germline ends. The CDR3 region has the DNA TGCGCCAGCAGCTTAAACCCGGGGGACTACGAGCAGTACTTC. This translates into CASSLNPGDYEQYF.

The genes are TRBV5-6 and TRBJ2-7; no clear D. Trimming removed 3 bases from V and 5 bases from J, with 12 bases in between. Germline-derived CDR1 and CDR2 are SGHDT and YYEEEE. The CDR3 has 13 residues. In DNA, the CDR3 is TGTGCCAGCAGCTCGACTGGGATGGACGAGCAGTACTTC. Translation: CASSSTGMDEQYF.

CDR3 residues: CASSQLRGSGYEQYF. As DNA, the CDR3 is TGCGCCAGCAGCCAACTACGGGGTTCGGGCTACGAGCAGTACTTC. The rearrangement links TRBV4-3 to TRBJ2-7; D is possibly TRBD2 (5 bases). The CDR3 contains 15 residues. Trimming stripped 2 bases from V and 3 bases from J, with 14 bases between. Germline CDR1 is LGHNA and CDR2 is YSLEER.

This clonotype has more than one count but fewer than ten. V usage is TRBV27 and J usage is TRBJ1-2; the D is unclear. In germline, CDR1 is MNHEY, CDR2 SMNVEV (reference sequence). The CDR3 runs to 14 residues. Trimming removed 4 bases from V and 4 bases from J, with 13 bases in between. The CDR3 reads CASSSSEFSYGYTF. The CDR3 coding sequence is TGTGCCAGCAGTTCGTCAGAGTTCTCCTATGGCTACACCTTC.

The sample holds a few counts of this clonotype. CDR3 amino acids: CASSAAQASGNTIYF. The CDR3 DNA follows: TGTGCCAGCAGCGCCGCGCAGGCCTCTGGAAACACCATATATTTT. The chain has TRBV7-9 and TRBJ1-3; D is uncertain. CDR3 length equals 15 residues. The germline CDR1 and CDR2 sequences are SEHNR and FQNEAQ (reference sequence). V lost 5 bases and J lost 0, with 11 bases in between.

The chain carries TRBV20-1 and TRBJ2-1; tentatively, D is TRBD1 or TRBD2 (5 bases each). V was trimmed by 2 bases and J by 7 bases, leaving 18 bases between them. Germline V lookup: CDR1 DFQATT, CDR2 SNEGSKA (reference sequence). The CDR3 sequence is 15 residues long. The CDR3 here is CSARPGTRAGNEQFF. The CDR3 DNA follows: TGCAGTGCTAGACCCGGGACCCGGGCCGGGAATGAGCAGTTCTTC.

J is TRBJ2-1 and V is TRBV12-3 or TRBV12-4, with TRBD1 identical over 12 bases. The CDR3 contains 14 residues. V gave up 5 bases and J gave up 7 bases; unmatched junction bases: 3. The CDR3 nucleotides read TGTGCCAGCAGTGGGGGACAGGGGGCGAATGAGCAGTTCTTC. Translation gives CASSGGQGANEQFF.

A note on this clonotype: A junction end diverges from the germline sequence, so it may reflect a read error. This sequence joins TRBV20-1 and TRBJ1-5; a weak D match, TRBD1 (5 bases). The germline V gene encodes CDR1 DFQATT and CDR2 SNEGSKA (reference sequence). CDR3 length: 15 residues. The CDR3 loop reads CSAILSEGRKQPQHF. In DNA form, the CDR3 reads TGCAGTGCTATCCTAAGCGAGGGACGCAAGCAGCCCCAGCATTTT.

This clonotype was seen a single time. V and J are TRBV3-1 and TRBJ2-5; D might be TRBD1 or TRBD2, each matching 5 bases. This CDR3 comprises 16 residues. Germline V lookup: CDR1 LGHDT, CDR2 YNNKEL (reference sequence). The V end lost 5 bases, the J end lost 1 base, and 17 bases lay between the germline ends. The CDR3 DNA sequence: TGTGCCAGCAGCTCGGGTTTCTCGGGGCCCCAAGAGACCCAGTACTTC. Translating gives CASSSGFSGPQETQYF.

The V and J genes are TRBV4-1 and TRBJ2-4; possibly TRBD2 for D (6 bases). The DNA matches TRBJ2-7 better at its end, which makes the J call doubtful. CDR3 length equals 15 residues. Germline V gene sequence: CDR1 MGHRA, CDR2 YSYEKL. CDR3 in amino acids: CASSPGGASLYEQYF. Here the CDR3 DNA reads TGCGCCAGCAGCCCAGGCGGGGCCAGCCTCTACGAGCAGTACTTC.

The chain couples TRBV7-9 to TRBJ2-1; TRBD2 agrees at 11 bases. CDR1 and CDR2 (germline): SEHNR, FQNEAQ (reference sequence). J was trimmed by 3 bases and V by 4 bases; bases with no gene match: 20. The CDR3 extends over 21 amino acids. CDR3 in amino acids: CASSSPPSALAGEALYNEQFF. Here the CDR3 DNA reads TGTGCCAGCAGCTCCCCTCCTAGTGCACTAGCGGGGGAGGCCCTCTACAATGAGCAGTTCTTC.

The chain couples TRBV20-1 to TRBJ1-2; tentative D call: TRBD1 (5 bases). Germline CDR1 and CDR2: DFQATT and SNEGSKA (reference sequence). V lost 3 bases, J lost 7 bases, and 21 bases lay in between. The CDR3 loop spans 15 amino acids. CDR3 nucleotide sequence: TGCAGTGCTAGGAAAACGGGACCCTTCGAAGGTGGCTACACCTTC. This codes for CSARKTGPFEGGYTF.

The chain employs TRBV12-3 or TRBV12-4 and TRBJ1-2, with D unresolved. This CDR3 has 14 residues. Trimming pared 3 bases from V and 3 bases from J, leaving 11 bases between. CDR3: CASSFSQAYYGYTF. DNA for the CDR3: TGTGCCAGCAGTTTCAGTCAGGCCTACTATGGCTACACCTTC.

The table lists this clonotype with a few counts. This chain joins TRBV5-1 and TRBJ2-4, with D perhaps TRBD2 (6 bases). The J call is uncertain, as TRBJ2-7 better fits the DNA end. This CDR3 has 15 amino acids. Germline V CDR1 and CDR2: SGHRS, YFSETQ. The CDR3 is CASSLATGVDYEQYF. The CDR3 nucleotides read TGCGCCAGCAGCTTGGCGACGGGGGTGGACTACGAGCAGTACTTC.

This chain connects TRBV9 to TRBJ2-3; the D gene is possibly TRBD1 (6 bases). Germline values: CDR1 SGDLS, CDR2 YYNGEE. The CDR3 is 16 amino acids. The V end lost 0 bases, the J end lost 2 bases, and 13 bases lay between the germline ends. The CDR3 loop is CASSVAGTQLTDTQYF. CDR3 coding DNA: TGTGCCAGCAGCGTAGCCGGGACACAGCTCACAGATACGCAGTATTTT.

The chain is built from TRBV6-2 or TRBV6-3 and TRBJ2-2; D possibly matches TRBD1 or TRBD2 (5 bases each). In germline, CDR1 is MNHEY, CDR2 SVGEGT. The CDR3 contains 15 residues. Trimming took off 10 bases at V and 1 base at J, with 16 bases between the two ends. The CDR3, as DNA: TGTGCCACTCAAACGGGGCGGTTGAACACCGGGGAGCTGTTTTTT. Translated, it gives CATQTGRLNTGELFF.

The chain uses TRBV29-1 and TRBJ1-2, with D unresolved. In germline, CDR1 is SQVTM, CDR2 ANQGSEA. The CDR3 is 16 residues long. V gave up 0 bases and J gave up 3 bases, with 17 bases separating them. The CDR3 here is CSVEDSGLGGHYGYTF. The CDR3 DNA reads as TGCAGCGTTGAAGATTCTGGGCTAGGTGGGCACTATGGCTACACCTTC.

The chain is built from TRBV9 and TRBJ2-3; D is perhaps TRBD1 or TRBD2 (5 bases each). The CDR3 is made up of 17 amino acids. Deletions cut 4 bases from V and 0 bases from J, with 18 bases between. Germline V gives CDR1 SGDLS, CDR2 YYNGEE. The CDR3 nucleotides read TGTGCCAGCAGCCCTCACTCCGGGACCCGAAGCACAGATACGCAGTATTTT. It is translated as CASSPHSGTRSTDTQYF.

This clonotype was seen a handful of times. This sequence joins TRBV7-2 and TRBJ2-2; tentatively, D is TRBD1 (7 bases). From germline, CDR1 is SGHTA and CDR2 FQGNSA. With 1 base removed from V and 7 bases from J, the gap between germline ends came to 13 bases. This CDR3 has 15 amino acids. The chain's CDR3 is CASSLVPQGGGELFF. The CDR3 bases are TGTGCCAGCAGCTTAGTCCCCCAGGGGGGCGGGGAGCTGTTTTTT.

This chain joins TRBV20-1 and TRBJ1-6; D is ambiguous. The CDR3 loop spans 14 amino acids. Trimming removed 6 bases at V and 9 bases at J, with 18 bases between. The germline V gene encodes CDR1 DFQATT and CDR2 SNEGSKA (reference sequence). The CDR3 sequence: CSAAVAMMGSPLHF. In DNA, the CDR3 is TGCAGTGCGGCAGTGGCCATGATGGGTTCACCCCTCCACTTT.

The V and J genes are TRBV5-1 and TRBJ2-3; 10 bases align to TRBD1. The CDR3 sequence is 16 residues long. V was clipped by 4 bases and J by 2 bases; unmatched bases: 7. In germline, CDR1 is SGHRS, CDR2 YFSETQ. The CDR3, as DNA: TGCGCCAGCAGCAAAGGACAGGGGGGGTCCACAGATACGCAGTATTTT. Translating it yields CASSKGQGGSTDTQYF. The variable domain in full, completed from reference TRBV5-1 and TRBJ2-3, reads KAGVTQTPRYLIKTRGQQVTLSCSPISGHRSVSWYQQTPGQGLQFLFEYFSETQRNKGNFPGRFSGRQFSNSRSEMNVSTLELGDSALYLCASSKGQGGSTDTQYFGPGTRLTVL.

This rearrangement joins TRBV3-1 to TRBJ2-1, with 12 bases matching TRBD2. V dropped 5 bases and J dropped 10; count of bases not matched to a gene: 6. This CDR3 has 14 amino acids. CDR1 and CDR2 from the germline V gene are LGHDT and YNNKEL (reference sequence). The CDR3 DNA sequence: TGTGCCAGCAGCGACGGACTAGCGGGGCGGGAGCAGTTCTTC. It translates to CASSDGLAGREQFF.